The table lists the clone carrying this T cell receptor (beta chain) with a few counts. Its antigen is unidentified. The germline gives CDR1 MDHEN, CDR2 SYDVKM. V was cut by 1 base and J by 7 bases, with 29 bases left in between. The CDR3 extends over 19 amino acids. The data belong to a study of cytomegalovirus exposure and HLA in healthy donors. The wider study: The Caucasian-associated ancestry cluster contained about four fifths of the approximately 430 genotyped donors. Study-wide points: Cytomegalovirus association was listed for 150 or so TCR beta chains.

PCR was performed using 60 Vbeta and 13 Jbeta primers. Methods used by the authors: Later, an analysis found approximately 80 million unique TCR beta chains, and about 10 million of these were shared. Assay: immunoSEQ multiplex PCR; the TCRdb copy retains only in-frame clones and omits some. The V and J calls and the clone size are those of that table, but D and trimming were determined from the DNA. The sample carries roughly 190,000 clones, 60% to 80% recorded once. The sequenced sample was PBMCs. The clonotype originates from a woman between 18 and 30 years old in good health and CMV-seronegative. V is TRBV28 and J is TRBJ2-7; D is possibly TRBD1 (6 bases). As DNA, the CDR3 is TGTGCCAGCAGTTTATCCTTTTTTTACACGGACAGATGGTCTAGGGAGCAGTACTTC. It yields the protein CASSLSFFYTDRWSREQYF.